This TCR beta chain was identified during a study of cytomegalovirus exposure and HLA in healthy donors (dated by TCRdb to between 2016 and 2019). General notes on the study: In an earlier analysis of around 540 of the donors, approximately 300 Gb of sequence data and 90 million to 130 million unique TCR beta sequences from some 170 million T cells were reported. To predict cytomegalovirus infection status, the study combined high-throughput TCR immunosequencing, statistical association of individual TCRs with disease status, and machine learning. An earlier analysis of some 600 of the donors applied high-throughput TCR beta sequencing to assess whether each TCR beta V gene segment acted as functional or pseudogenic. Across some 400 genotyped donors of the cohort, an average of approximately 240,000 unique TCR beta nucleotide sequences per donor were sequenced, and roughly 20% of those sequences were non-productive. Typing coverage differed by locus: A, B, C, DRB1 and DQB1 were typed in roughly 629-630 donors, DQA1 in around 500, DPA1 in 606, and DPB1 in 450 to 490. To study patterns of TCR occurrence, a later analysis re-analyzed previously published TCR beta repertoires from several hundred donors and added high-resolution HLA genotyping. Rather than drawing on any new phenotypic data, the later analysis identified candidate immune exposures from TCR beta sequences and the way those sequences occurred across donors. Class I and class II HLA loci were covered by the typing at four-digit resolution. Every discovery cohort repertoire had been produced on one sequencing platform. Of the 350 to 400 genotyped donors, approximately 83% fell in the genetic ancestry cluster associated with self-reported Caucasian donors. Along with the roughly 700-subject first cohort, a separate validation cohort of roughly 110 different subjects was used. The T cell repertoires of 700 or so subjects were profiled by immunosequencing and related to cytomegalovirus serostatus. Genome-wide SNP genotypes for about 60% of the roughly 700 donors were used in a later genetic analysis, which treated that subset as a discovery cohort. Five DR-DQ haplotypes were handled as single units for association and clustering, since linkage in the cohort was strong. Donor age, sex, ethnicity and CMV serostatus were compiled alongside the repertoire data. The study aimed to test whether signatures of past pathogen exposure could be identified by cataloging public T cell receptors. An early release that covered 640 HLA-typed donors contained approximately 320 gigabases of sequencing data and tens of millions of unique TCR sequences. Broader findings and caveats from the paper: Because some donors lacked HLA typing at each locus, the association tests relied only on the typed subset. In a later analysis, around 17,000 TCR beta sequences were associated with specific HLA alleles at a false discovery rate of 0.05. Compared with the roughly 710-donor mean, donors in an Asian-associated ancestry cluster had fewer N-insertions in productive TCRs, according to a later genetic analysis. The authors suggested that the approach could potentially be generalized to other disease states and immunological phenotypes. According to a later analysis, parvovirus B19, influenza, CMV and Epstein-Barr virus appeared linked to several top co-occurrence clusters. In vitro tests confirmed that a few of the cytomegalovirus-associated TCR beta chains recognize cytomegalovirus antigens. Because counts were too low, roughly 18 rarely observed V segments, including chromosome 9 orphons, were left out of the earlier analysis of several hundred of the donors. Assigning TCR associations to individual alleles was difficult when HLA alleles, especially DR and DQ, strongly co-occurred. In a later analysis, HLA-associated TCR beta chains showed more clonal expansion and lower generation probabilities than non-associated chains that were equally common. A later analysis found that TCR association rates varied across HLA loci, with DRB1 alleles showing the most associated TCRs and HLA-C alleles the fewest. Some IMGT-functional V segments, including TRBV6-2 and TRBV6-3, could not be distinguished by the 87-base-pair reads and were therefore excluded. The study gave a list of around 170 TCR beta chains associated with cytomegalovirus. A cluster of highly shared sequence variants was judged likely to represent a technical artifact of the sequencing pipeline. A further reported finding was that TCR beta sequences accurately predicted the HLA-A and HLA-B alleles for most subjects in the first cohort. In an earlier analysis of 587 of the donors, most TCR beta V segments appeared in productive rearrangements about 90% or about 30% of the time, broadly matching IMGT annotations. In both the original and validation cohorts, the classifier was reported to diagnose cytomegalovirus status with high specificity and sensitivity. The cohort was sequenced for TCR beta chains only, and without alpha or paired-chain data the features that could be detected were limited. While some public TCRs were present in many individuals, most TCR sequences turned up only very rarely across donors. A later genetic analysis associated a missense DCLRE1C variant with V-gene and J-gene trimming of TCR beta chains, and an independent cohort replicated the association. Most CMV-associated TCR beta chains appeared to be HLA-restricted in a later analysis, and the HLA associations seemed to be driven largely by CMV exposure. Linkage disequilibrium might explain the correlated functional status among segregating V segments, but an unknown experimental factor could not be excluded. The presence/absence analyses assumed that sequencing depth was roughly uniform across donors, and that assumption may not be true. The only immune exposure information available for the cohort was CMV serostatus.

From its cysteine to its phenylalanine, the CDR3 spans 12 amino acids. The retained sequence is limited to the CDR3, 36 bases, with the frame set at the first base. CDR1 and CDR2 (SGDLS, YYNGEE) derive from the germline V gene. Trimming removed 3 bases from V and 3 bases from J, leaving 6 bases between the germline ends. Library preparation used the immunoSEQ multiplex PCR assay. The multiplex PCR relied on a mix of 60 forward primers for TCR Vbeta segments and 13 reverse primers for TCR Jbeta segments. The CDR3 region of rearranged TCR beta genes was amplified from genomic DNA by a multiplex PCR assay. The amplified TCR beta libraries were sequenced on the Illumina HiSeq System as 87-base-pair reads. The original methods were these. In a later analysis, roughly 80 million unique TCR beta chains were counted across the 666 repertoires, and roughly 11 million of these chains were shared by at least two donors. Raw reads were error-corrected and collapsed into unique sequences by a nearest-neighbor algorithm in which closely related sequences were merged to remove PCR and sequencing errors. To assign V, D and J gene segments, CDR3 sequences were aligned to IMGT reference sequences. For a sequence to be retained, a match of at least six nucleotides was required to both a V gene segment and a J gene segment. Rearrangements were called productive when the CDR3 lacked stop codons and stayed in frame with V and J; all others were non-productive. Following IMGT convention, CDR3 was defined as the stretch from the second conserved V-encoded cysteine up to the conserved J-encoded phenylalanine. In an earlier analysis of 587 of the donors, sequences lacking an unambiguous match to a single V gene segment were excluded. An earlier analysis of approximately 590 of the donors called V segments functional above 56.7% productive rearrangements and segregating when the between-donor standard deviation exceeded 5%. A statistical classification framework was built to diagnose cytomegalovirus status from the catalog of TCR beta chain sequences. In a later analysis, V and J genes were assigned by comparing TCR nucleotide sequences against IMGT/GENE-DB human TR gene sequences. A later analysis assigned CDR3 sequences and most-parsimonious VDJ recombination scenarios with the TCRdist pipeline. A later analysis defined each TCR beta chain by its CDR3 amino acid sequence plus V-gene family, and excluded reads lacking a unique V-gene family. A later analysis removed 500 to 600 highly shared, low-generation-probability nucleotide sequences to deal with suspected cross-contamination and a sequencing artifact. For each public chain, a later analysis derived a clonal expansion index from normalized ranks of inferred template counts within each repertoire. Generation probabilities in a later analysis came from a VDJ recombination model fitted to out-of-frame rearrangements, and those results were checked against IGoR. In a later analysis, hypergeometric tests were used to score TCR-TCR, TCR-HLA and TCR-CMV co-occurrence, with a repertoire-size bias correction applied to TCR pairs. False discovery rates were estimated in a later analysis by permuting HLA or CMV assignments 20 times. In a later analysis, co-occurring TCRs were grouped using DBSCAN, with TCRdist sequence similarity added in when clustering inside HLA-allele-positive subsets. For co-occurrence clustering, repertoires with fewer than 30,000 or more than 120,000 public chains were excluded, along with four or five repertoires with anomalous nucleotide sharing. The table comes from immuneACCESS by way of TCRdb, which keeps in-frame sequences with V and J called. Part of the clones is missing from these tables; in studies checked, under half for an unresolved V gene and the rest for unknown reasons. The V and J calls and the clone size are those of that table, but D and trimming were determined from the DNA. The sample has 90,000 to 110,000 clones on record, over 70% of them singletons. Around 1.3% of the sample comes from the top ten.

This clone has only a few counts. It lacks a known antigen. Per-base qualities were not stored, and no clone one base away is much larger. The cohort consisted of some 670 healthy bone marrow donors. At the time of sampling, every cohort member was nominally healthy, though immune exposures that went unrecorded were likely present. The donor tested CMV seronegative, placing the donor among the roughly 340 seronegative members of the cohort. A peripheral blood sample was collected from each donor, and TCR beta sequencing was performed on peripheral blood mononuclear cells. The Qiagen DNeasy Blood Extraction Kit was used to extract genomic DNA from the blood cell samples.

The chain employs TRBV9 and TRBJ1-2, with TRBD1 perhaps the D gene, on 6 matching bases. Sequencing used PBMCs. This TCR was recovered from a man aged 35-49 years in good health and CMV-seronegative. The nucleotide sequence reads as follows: TGTGCCAGCAGCGAGGGGGACTATGGCTACACCTTC. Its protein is CASSEGDYGYTF.